The 5 T cell receptor beta chains below were found in one sample sequenced in a study of T-cell memory formation after mild COVID-19. MiXCR, applied by TCRdb to the 5' RACE reads, yields one record per CDR3 protein. The data show about 38,000 distinct CDR3 sequences, about 10% seen once. Sequenced material: PBMCs or a T cell subset sorted from them (not recorded which). Receptors were obtained from a man aged 18 to 30 who had mild COVID-19 (a few samples of this study predate the infection). Cell type and time point are not known.

This clonotype has a count of ten or more. The rearrangement joins TRBV20-1 to TRBJ2-4, with 8 bases identical to TRBD2. The ends lost 3 bases at V and 4 bases at J; junction bases unmatched: 11. Germline V gene sequence: CDR1 DFQATT, CDR2 SNEGSKA (reference sequence). This CDR3 is built from 16 residues. The CDR3 nucleotides read TGCAGTGCTAGGGCCCCTTCACTAGCGGAGAAAAACATTCAGTACTTC. The encoded protein is CSARAPSLAEKNIQYF.

This clonotype was counted many times. The chain is built from TRBV20-1 and TRBJ1-1; D is possibly TRBD1 (5 bases). The V gene's germline CDR1 is DFQATT and CDR2 SNEGSKA (reference sequence). Deletions cut 1 base from V and 3 bases from J, with 12 bases between. The CDR3 consists of 14 residues. DNA of the CDR3: TGCAGTGCTAGAGGGCAGGGTTTTGACACTGAAGCTTTCTTT. This translates into CSARGQGFDTEAFF.

In its sample, this clonotype was seen many times. The V and J genes are TRBV7-8 and TRBJ2-5; D may be TRBD1 or TRBD2 (5 bases each). The CDR3 consists of 14 residues. Germline loops: CDR1 SGHVS, CDR2 FQNEAQ. Deletions cut 5 bases from V and 1 base from J, with 11 bases between. The CDR3 region is CASSRDLFQETQYF. In nucleotides, the CDR3 is TGTGCCAGCAGCCGGGACCTCTTCCAAGAGACCCAGTACTTC.

Relative to its sample, this clonotype is medium-sized (0.01 to 0.1%). The V call is TRBV6-4, the J call TRBJ2-3; 11 nucleotides align to TRBD2. The ends lost 3 bases at V and 1 base at J; junction bases unmatched: 0. The CDR3 runs to 15 residues. Germline V gene lookup returns CDR1 MRHNA and CDR2 SNTAGT. The DNA of the CDR3 is TGTGCCAGCAGTGAGACTAGCGGGGGCACAGATACGCAGTATTTT. Its translation: CASSETSGGTDTQYF.

Concerning this clonotype itself: A read error may be the cause here, since a much bigger clone is one base away. This rearrangement joins TRBV20-1 to TRBJ1-1, with D tentatively TRBD1 (5 bases). Trimming took off 3 bases at V and 4 bases at J, with 12 bases between the two ends. From germline, CDR1 is DFQATT and CDR2 SNEGSKA (reference sequence). The CDR3 length is 13 residues. The CDR3 sequence is CSASAGSRTEAFF. The CDR3, as DNA: TGCAGTGCTAGCGCAGGGTCTCGCACTGAAGCTTTCTTT.